What follows is one TCR beta chain and its context. Its antigen is undetermined. This specimen belongs to a study of beta chain features in type 1 diabetes. The V end was cut by 2 bases, the J end by 4 bases, with 12 bases between. CDR1 and CDR2 (germline): SGHDT, YYEEEE. The CDR3 runs 14 residues. CD4+ cells of the naive, central memory, regulatory and stem cell-like memory types were sorted via CD45RO/CCR7/CD25/CD127/CD95/CD27. Every sorted population was more than 95% pure. Broader study findings: The question of HLA type influencing TCRB rearrangement was one that remained unresolved here. Patients with type 1 diabetes showed fewer VDJ junction insertions and more deletions. People with Type 1 diabetes carried modestly yet significantly shorter TCRB CDR3s in all four CD4+ subsets.

The whole isolated RNA underwent reverse transcription, so sequencing captured expressed TCRB transcripts. Generated by immunoSEQ multiplex PCR, the TCRdb table keeps only in-frame clones and is missing some. The data hold 100,000 to 150,000 clones, with roughly 17% observed a single time. The clonotype originates from a man between 18 and 35 years old with type 1 diabetes. The material sequenced was central memory CD4+ T cells from blood. The V gene is TRBV5-6, the J gene TRBJ1-1; TRBD1 is a possible D gene (5 bases). Here the CDR3 DNA reads TGTGCCAGCAGCTTACCCCGGCAGGGCACTGAAGCTTTCTTT. Its translation: CASSLPRQGTEAFF.